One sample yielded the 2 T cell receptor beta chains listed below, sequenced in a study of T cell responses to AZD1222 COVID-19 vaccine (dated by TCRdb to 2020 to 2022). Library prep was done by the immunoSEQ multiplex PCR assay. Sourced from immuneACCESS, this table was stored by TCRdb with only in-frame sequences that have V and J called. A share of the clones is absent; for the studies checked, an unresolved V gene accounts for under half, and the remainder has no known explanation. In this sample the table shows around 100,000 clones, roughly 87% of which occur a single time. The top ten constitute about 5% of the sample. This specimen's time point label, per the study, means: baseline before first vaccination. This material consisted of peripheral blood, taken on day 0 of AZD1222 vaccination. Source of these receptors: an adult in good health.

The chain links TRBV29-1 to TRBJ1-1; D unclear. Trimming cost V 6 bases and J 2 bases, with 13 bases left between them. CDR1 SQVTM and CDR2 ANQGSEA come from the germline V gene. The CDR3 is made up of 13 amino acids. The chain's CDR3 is CSVVGWVNTEAFF. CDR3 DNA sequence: TGCAGCGTCGTGGGGTGGGTAAACACTGAAGCTTTCTTT.

The CDR3 reads CASSLTGTGGETQYF. The CDR3 nucleotides read TGCGCCAGCAGCTTGACCGGGACAGGGGGAGAGACCCAGTACTTC. V is TRBV5-1 and J is TRBJ2-5, with 11 bases fitting TRBD1. The CDR3 contains 15 residues. V lost 1 base to trimming and J lost 4 bases; unmatched junction nucleotides: 3. Germline lookup yields CDR1 SGHRS and CDR2 YFSETQ.